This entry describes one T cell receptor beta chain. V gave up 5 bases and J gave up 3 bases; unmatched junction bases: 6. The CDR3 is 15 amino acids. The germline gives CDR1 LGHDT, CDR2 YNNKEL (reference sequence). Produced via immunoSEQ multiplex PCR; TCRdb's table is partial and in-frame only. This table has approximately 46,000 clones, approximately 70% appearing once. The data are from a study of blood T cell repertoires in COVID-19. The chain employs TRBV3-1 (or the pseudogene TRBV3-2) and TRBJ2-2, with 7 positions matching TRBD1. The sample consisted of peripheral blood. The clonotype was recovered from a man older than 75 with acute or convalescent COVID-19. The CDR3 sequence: CASSSGTADTGELFF. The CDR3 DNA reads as TGTGCCAGCAGCTCCGGGACAGCGGACACCGGGGAGCTGTTTTTT.